One and the same sample provided the 10 T cell receptor beta chains below, sequenced in a study of PD-L1 blockade in urothelial cancer. Sequencing was performed with immunoSEQ multiplex PCR; in TCRdb, only in-frame clones are kept and a portion is missing. The top ten hold about 2.9% of the sample, which has around 42,000 clones, roughly four fifths seen once. Here the sequenced sample was PBMCs, taken around atezolizumab (anti-PD-L1) treatment. The source is an older man with urothelial cancer.

For the CDR3, the DNA is TGTGCCAGCAGCTTAGGGAATACAGGGATGAATTCACCCCTCCACTTT. Protein sequence: CASSLGNTGMNSPLHF. The J gene is TRBJ1-6, the V gene TRBV7-9, with D perhaps TRBD1 (6 bases). The CDR3 is 16 residues long. V was shortened by 1 base and J by 7 bases, with 14 bases between the two germline ends. The germline V gene has CDR1 SEHNR and CDR2 FQNEAQ (reference sequence).

The chain combines TRBV6-6 with TRBJ1-2, with 9 positions matching TRBD1. Germline V gene lookup returns CDR1 MNHNY and CDR2 SVGAGI (reference sequence). This CDR3 is 16 amino acids long. Germline trimming cut 6 bases from V and 5 bases from J; bases unmatched to any gene: 13. The CDR3: CASSRGTGPKGYGYTF. The CDR3 region has the DNA TGTGCCAGCAGCCGCGGGACAGGGCCAAAGGGTTATGGCTACACCTTC.

The V call is TRBV18, the J call TRBJ1-1; 8 bases fit TRBD1. V lost 1 base and J lost 1; bases outside the gene matches: 5. Germline V gene data show CDR1 as KGHSH and CDR2 as LQKENI. This CDR3 is 16 amino acids long. CDR3 nucleotides: TGTGCCAGCTCACCACGACAGGGGAGAGGGAACACTGAAGCTTTCTTT. This encodes CASSPRQGRGNTEAFF.

The chain recombines TRBV29-1 with TRBJ1-1; perhaps TRBD1 as D (5 bases). The germline V gene has CDR1 SQVTM and CDR2 ANQGSEA. The CDR3 consists of 15 residues. Trimming stripped 6 bases from V and 1 base from J, with 18 bases between. The CDR3 sequence: CSVRGPTGENTEAFF. The CDR3 region has the DNA TGCAGCGTACGGGGCCCTACGGGGGAGAACACTGAAGCTTTCTTT.

The chain couples TRBV4-1 to TRBJ2-6, with TRBD2 identical over 11 bases. This CDR3 region has 19 residues. V gave up 0 bases and J gave up 0 bases; unmatched junction bases: 4. Germline V gene data show CDR1 as MGHRA and CDR2 as YSYEKL. The CDR3 loop is CASSQDRTSGSSGANVLTF. The CDR3 DNA is TGCGCCAGCAGCCAAGATCGTACTAGCGGGAGCTCTGGGGCCAACGTCCTGACTTTC.

V is TRBV5-6 and J is TRBJ2-7, with 15 bases that match TRBD2. This CDR3 spans 14 amino acids. Germline CDR1 reads SGHDT; CDR2 reads YYEEEE. V gave up 6 bases and J gave up 7 bases; unmatched junction bases: 5. CDR3 sequence: CASTWGLAGGEQYF. The CDR3 region has the DNA TGTGCCAGCACCTGGGGACTAGCGGGAGGTGAGCAGTACTTC.

The sample holds one count of this clone. This chain uses TRBV6-4 with TRBJ1-5; no clear D. Germline loops: CDR1 MRHNA, CDR2 SNTAGT. V lost 6 bases and J 2 bases, leaving 14 bases between the germline ends. The CDR3 contains 15 residues. The CDR3 DNA sequence: TGTGCCAGCAGCCTGAGTGGGCAGGGCAATCAGCCCCAGCATTTT. It yields the protein CASSLSGQGNQPQHF.

The sample holds a few counts of this clone. In nucleotides, the CDR3 is TGTGCCAGCAGTGAACTAGCGGACACCGGGGAGCTGTTTTTT. It specifies CASSELADTGELFF. V and J are TRBV6-1 and TRBJ2-2; 7 bases are a match to TRBD2. Germline V CDR1 and CDR2: MNHNS, SASEGT. After removal of 2 bases from V and 3 bases from J, the junction contained 0 bases not matched to a gene. CDR3 length equals 14 residues.

This rearrangement joins TRBV10-2 to TRBJ1-5; D is possibly TRBD1 (5 bases). Trimming stripped 8 bases from V and 5 bases from J, with 13 bases between. The CDR3 runs 13 residues. In germline, CDR1 is WSHSY, CDR2 SAAADI. CDR3 DNA: TGCGCCAGCTCTTCGCAGGGCTATCAGCCCCAGCATTTT. Its translation: CASSSQGYQPQHF.

This clone was observed once. This sequence joins TRBV25-1 and TRBJ1-3; 9 nucleotides match TRBD1. From germline, CDR1 is MGHDK and CDR2 SYGVNS. CDR3 size: 15 residues. Trimming cost V 4 bases and J 2 bases; bases outside gene matches: 3. The CDR3 DNA reads as TGTGCCAGCAGTGCCCGGGACAGGGCTGGAAACACCATATATTTT. It codes for CASSARDRAGNTIYF.